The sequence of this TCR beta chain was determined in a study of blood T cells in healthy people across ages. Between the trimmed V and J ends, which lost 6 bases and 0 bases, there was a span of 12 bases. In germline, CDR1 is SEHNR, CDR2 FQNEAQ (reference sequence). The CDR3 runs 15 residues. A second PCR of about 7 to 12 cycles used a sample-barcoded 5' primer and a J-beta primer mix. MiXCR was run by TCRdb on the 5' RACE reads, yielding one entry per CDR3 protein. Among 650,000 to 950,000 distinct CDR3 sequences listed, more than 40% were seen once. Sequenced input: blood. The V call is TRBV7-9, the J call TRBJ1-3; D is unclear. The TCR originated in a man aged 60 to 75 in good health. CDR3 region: CASRRTGSSGNTIYF. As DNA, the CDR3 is TGTGCCAGCAGACGCACGGGGAGCTCTGGAAACACCATATATTTT.